Below, 5 T cell receptor beta chains from the same sample are listed, as sequenced in a study of control samples from healthy donors and cancer patients. Sequencing was performed with immunoSEQ multiplex PCR; in TCRdb, only in-frame clones are kept and a portion is missing. Here the sample spans about 410,000 clones, around nine tenths being singletons. The sequenced sample was PBMCs. The receptors stem from a middle-aged man with head and neck cancer.

The chain carries TRBV7-3 and TRBJ2-7; the D gene is possibly TRBD1 (5 bases). Deletions cut 2 bases from V and 0 bases from J, with 8 bases between. CDR1 and CDR2 (germline): SGHTA, FQGTGA. This CDR3 comprises 14 residues. The CDR3 DNA is TGTGCCAGCAGCTTAGCAGGGAACTCCTACGAGCAGTACTTC. It is translated as CASSLAGNSYEQYF.

J is TRBJ2-1 and V is TRBV14; possible D gene TRBD2, 6 bases. CDR3 length: 13 amino acids. V dropped 8 bases and J dropped 7 bases, with 15 bases sitting between them. CDR1 and CDR2 from the germline V gene are SGHDN and FVKESK. CDR3 region: CASRGTGTNEQFF. The CDR3 DNA sequence: TGTGCCAGCCGAGGGACTGGGACTAATGAGCAGTTCTTC.

The chain links TRBV12-3 or TRBV12-4 to TRBJ1-2; D is unresolved. CDR3 length: 13 residues. Trimming shortened V by 1 base and J by 8 bases, and 11 bases separated the two germline ends. In DNA, the CDR3 is TGTGCCAGCAGTTTAGGGGCTGCCCGGGGCTACACCTTC. Translation: CASSLGAARGYTF.

V and J are TRBV11-2 and TRBJ1-2, with 11 bases lining up with TRBD1. CDR3 length equals 15 residues. CDR1 is SGHAT, CDR2 FQNNGV, per germline. Germline trimming cut 5 bases from V and 7 bases from J; bases unmatched to any gene: 9. The CDR3 bases are TGTGCCAGCAGCGACGGACAGGGGGCGTTATCTGGCTACACCTTC. As protein: CASSDGQGALSGYTF.

The chain recombines TRBV3-1 (or the pseudogene TRBV3-2) with TRBJ1-1, with 8 bases identical to TRBD1. This CDR3 spans 16 amino acids. V shed 0 bases and J 5 bases; nucleotides not matched to a gene: 8. The V gene's germline CDR1 is LGHDT and CDR2 YNNKEL (reference sequence). In DNA, the CDR3 is TGTGCCAGCAGCCAAGATTTTCAGGGGGCTTGGACTGAAGCTTTCTTT. Translation: CASSQDFQGAWTEAFF.